Included here is one T cell receptor (beta chain) sequence, with context. The treatment is: oral pan-JAK inhibitor, 5-10 mg twice daily. Extracted from the samples, RNA was reverse transcribed into cDNA to serve as the sequencing template. The table came from immunoSEQ multiplex PCR; TCRdb's copy has only in-frame clones and leaves some out. This sample has 95,000 to 150,000 clones; 53% occur once, and the top ten carry roughly 0.5%. With 3 bases removed from V and 1 base from J, the gap between germline ends came to 6 bases. Germline-derived CDR1 and CDR2 are SGHTA and FQGNSA. This CDR3 has 13 residues. These data belong to a study of CD8+ T cells in alopecia areata.

The chain combines TRBV7-2 with TRBJ1-1; D perhaps matches TRBD1 (6 bases). The receptor comes from a human donor with alopecia areata. Sequences were derived from CD4+ T cells sorted from blood, sampled at week 4, from a patient treated with tofacitinib. The CDR3 nucleotides are TGTGCCAGCAGCTTGGACAGGAACACTGAAGCTTTCTTT. Protein: CASSLDRNTEAFF.